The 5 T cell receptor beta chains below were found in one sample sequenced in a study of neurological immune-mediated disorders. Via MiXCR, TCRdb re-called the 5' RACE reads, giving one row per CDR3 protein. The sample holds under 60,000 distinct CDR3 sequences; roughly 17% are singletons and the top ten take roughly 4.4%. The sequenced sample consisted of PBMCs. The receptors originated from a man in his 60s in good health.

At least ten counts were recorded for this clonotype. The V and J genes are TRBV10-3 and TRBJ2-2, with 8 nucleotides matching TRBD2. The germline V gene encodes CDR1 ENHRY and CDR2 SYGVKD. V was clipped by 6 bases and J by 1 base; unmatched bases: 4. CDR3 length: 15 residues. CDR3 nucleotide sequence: TGTGCCATCAGCGGGGGGGCAGTGAACACCGGGGAGCTGTTTTTT. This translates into CAISGGAVNTGELFF.

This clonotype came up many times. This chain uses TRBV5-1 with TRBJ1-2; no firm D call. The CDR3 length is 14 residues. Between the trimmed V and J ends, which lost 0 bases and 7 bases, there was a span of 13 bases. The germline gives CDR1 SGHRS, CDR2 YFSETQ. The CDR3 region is CASSLETGLFGYTF. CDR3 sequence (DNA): TGCGCCAGCAGCTTGGAGACGGGCCTATTTGGCTACACCTTC. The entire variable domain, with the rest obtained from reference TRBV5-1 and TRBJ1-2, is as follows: KAGVTQTPRYLIKTRGQQVTLSCSPISGHRSVSWYQQTPGQGLQFLFEYFSETQRNKGNFPGRFSGRQFSNSRSEMNVSTLELGDSALYLCASSLETGLFGYTFGSGTRLTVV.

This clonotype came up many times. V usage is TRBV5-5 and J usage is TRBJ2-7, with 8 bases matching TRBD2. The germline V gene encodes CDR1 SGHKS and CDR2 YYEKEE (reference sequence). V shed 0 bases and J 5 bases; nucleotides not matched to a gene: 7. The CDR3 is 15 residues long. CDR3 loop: CASSLEVSGTHEQYF. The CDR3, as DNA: TGTGCCAGCAGCTTGGAGGTTAGCGGGACCCACGAGCAGTACTTC.

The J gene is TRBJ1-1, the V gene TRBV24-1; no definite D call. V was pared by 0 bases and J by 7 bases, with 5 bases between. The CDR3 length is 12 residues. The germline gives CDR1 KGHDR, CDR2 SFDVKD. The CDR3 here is CATSDLAGEAFF. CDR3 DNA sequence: TGTGCCACCAGTGATTTGGCAGGTGAAGCTTTCTTT.

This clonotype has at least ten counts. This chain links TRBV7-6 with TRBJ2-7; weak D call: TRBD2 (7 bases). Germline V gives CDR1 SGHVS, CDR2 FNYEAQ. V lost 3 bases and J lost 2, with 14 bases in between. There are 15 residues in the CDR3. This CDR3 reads CASSFGGGSAYEQYF. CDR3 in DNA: TGTGCCAGCAGCTTTGGGGGCGGGAGTGCCTACGAGCAGTACTTC. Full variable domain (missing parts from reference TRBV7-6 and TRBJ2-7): GAGVSQSPRYKVTKRGQDVALRCDPISGHVSLYWYRQALGQGPEFLTYFNYEAQQDKSGLPNDRFSAERPEGSISTLTIQRTEQRDSAMYRCASSFGGGSAYEQYFGPGTRLTVT.